This T cell receptor (beta chain) came from a study of blood T cells in healthy people across ages. The germline CDR1 and CDR2 sequences are MNHNS and SASEGT. J lost 2 bases, V lost 4 bases, and 9 bases had no gene match. The CDR3 totals 16 residues. Donor samples were obtained from healthy Caucasian individuals from Russia, aged 6 to 90. Primers used in a second PCR of roughly 7 to 12 cycles were a sample-barcoded 5' primer and a J-beta primer mix. TCRdb re-analysed the 5' RACE reads in MiXCR, keeping a single row per CDR3 protein. The table records 1.5 million or so distinct CDR3 sequences, roughly 40% of them present only once.

The source of this sequence is a young woman in good health. Sequenced input: blood. The J gene is TRBJ2-7, the V gene TRBV6-1; TRBD1 agrees at 9 bases. In DNA, the CDR3 is TGTGCCAGCAGTGTTACCTCGGACAGGGGCGCCTACGAGCAGTACTTC. This gives the protein CASSVTSDRGAYEQYF.